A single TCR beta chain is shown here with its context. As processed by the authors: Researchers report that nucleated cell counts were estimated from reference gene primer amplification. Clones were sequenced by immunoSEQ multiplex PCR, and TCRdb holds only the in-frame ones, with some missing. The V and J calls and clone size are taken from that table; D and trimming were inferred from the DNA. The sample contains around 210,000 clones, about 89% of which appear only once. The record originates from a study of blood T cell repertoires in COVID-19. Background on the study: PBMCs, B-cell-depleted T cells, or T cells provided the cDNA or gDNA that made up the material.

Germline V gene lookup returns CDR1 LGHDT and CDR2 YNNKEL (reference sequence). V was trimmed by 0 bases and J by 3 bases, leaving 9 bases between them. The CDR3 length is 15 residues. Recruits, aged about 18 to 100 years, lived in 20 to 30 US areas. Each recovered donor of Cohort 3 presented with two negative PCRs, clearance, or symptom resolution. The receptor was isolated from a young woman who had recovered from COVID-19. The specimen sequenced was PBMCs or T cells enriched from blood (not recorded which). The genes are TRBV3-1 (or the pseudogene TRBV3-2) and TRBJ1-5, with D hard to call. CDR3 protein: CASSQDVRSNQPQHF. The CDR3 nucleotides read TGTGCCAGCAGCCAAGATGTCCGGTCCAATCAGCCCCAGCATTTT.